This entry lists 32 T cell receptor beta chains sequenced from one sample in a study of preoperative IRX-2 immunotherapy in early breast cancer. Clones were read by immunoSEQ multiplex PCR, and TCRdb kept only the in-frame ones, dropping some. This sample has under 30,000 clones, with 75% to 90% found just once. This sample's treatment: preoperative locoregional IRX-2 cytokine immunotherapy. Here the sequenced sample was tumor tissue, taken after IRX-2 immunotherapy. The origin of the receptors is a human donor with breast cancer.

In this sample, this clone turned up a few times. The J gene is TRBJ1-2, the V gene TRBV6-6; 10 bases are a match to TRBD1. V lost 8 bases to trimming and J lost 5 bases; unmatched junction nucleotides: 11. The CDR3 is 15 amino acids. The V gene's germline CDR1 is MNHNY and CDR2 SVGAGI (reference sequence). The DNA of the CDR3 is TGTGCCAGCGGGGCCCGGGACAGGGGTAATTATGGCTACACCTTC. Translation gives CASGARDRGNYGYTF.

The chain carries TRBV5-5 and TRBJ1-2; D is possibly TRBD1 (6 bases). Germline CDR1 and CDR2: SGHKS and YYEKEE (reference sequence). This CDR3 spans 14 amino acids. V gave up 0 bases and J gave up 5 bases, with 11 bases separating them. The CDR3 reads CASSLAGGPYGYTF. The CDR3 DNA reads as TGTGCCAGCAGCTTGGCGGGGGGGCCGTATGGCTACACCTTC.

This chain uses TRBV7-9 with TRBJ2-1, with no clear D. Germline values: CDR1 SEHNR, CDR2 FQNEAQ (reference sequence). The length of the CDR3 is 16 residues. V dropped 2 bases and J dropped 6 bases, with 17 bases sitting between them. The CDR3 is CASSLRLQRNFNEQFF. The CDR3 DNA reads TGTGCCAGCAGCTTACGTCTCCAGCGTAATTTCAATGAGCAGTTCTTC.

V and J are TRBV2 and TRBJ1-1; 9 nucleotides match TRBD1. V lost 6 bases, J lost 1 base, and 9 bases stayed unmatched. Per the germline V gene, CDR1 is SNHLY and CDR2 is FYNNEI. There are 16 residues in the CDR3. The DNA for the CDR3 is TGTGCCAGCAGGCCGCCACAGGGGGCCGGGAACACTGAAGCTTTCTTT. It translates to CASRPPQGAGNTEAFF.

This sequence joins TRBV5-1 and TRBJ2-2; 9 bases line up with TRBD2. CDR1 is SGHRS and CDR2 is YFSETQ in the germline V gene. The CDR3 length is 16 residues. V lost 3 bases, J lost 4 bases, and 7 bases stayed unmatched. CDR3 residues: CASSSWTSVSTGELFF. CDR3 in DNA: TGCGCCAGCAGCTCCTGGACTAGCGTCAGCACCGGGGAGCTGTTTTTT.

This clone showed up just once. CDR3 DNA sequence: TGTGCCAGCTCACCAACTGGCTCCTACGAGCAGTACTTC. This encodes CASSPTGSYEQYF. The rearrangement links TRBV18 to TRBJ2-7; unclear D gene. Germline V lookup: CDR1 KGHSH, CDR2 LQKENI. The germline V and J ends were trimmed by 2 bases and 0 bases, with 5 bases remaining between them. The CDR3 covers 13 residues.

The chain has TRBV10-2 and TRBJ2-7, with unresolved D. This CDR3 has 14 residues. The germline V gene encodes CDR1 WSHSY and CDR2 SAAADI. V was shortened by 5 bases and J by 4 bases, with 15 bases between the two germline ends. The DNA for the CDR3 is TGCGCCAGCAGTTTGGGCTACCCGACTTACGAGCAGTACTTC. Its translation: CASSLGYPTYEQYF.

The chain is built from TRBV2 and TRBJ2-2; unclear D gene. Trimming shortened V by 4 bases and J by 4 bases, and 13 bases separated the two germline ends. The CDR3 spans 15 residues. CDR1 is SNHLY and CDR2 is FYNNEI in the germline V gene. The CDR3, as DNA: TGTGCCAGCAGTGCATCGAACACGATCACCGGGGAGCTGTTTTTT. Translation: CASSASNTITGELFF.

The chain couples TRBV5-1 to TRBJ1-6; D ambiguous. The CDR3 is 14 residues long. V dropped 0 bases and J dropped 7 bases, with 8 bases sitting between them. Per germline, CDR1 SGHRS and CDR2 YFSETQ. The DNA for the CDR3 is TGCGCCAGCAGCTTGGCCGGGGAAAATTCACCCCTCCACTTT. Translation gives CASSLAGENSPLHF.

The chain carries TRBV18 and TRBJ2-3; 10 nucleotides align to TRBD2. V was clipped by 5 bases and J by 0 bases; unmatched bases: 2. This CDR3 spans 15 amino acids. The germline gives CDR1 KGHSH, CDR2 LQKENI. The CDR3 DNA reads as TGTGCCAGCTCATCACTAGCGGGAAGCACAGATACGCAGTATTTT. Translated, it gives CASSSLAGSTDTQYF.

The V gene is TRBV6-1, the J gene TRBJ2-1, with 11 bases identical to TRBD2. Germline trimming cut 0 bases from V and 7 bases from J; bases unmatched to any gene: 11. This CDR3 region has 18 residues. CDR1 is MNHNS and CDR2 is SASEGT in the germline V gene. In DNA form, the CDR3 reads TGTGCCAGCAGTGAAGCGGAGTTTAGCGGGGGGGTAGTAAATGAGCAGTTCTTC. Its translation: CASSEAEFSGGVVNEQFF.

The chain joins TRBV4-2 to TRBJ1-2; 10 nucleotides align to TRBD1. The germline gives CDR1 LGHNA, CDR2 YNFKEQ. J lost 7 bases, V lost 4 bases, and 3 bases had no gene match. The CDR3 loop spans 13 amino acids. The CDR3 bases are TGTGCCAGCAGCCCGGACAGGGGGGGTGGCTACACCTTC. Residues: CASSPDRGGGYTF.

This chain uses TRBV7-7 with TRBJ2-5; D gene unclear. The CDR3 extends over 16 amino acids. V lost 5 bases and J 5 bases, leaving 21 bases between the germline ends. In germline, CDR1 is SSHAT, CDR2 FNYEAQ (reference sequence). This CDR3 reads CASSPYLGISIETQYF. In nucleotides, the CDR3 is TGTGCCAGCAGCCCCTATTTAGGAATTAGCATCGAGACCCAGTACTTC.

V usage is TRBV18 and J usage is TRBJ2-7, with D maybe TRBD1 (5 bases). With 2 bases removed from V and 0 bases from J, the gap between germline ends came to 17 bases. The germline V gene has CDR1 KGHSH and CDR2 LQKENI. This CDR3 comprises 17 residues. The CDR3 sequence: CASSPFNPGPISYEQYF. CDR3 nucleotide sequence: TGTGCCAGCTCACCATTTAATCCAGGGCCTATCTCCTACGAGCAGTACTTC.

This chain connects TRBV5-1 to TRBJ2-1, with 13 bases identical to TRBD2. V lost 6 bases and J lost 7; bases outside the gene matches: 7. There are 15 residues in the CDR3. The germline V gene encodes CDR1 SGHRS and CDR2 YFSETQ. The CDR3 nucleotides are TGCGCCAGCAAACGTTCGACTAGCGGGGGGAATGAGCAGTTCTTC. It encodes CASKRSTSGGNEQFF.

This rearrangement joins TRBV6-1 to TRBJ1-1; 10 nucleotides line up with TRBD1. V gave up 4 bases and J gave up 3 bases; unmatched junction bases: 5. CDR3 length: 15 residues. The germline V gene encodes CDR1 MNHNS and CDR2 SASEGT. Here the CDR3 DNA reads TGTGCCAGCAGTGCCCGACAGGGGGCGGACACTGAAGCTTTCTTT. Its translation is CASSARQGADTEAFF.

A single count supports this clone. Written as DNA, the CDR3 is TGTGCCAGCAGCTTATTAGGGAATAATTCACCCCTCCACTTT. This encodes CASSLLGNNSPLHF. The chain links TRBV7-2 to TRBJ1-6; the D is unclear. Between the trimmed V and J ends, which lost 2 bases and 5 bases, there was a span of 7 bases. The germline gives CDR1 SGHTA, CDR2 FQGNSA. CDR3 length: 14 amino acids.

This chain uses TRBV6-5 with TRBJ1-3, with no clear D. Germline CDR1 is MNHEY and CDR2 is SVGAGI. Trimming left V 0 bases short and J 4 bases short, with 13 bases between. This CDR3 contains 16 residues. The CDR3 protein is CASSYSTKNDGNTIYF. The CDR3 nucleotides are TGTGCCAGCAGTTACTCGACAAAGAACGACGGAAACACCATATATTTT.

The CDR3 loop reads CASSYQGPVAKNIQYF. The CDR3 nucleotides are TGTGCCAGCAGCTATCAAGGACCAGTGGCCAAAAACATTCAGTACTTC. The V and J genes are TRBV7-8 and TRBJ2-4; no reliable D call. Trimming took 4 bases from V and 1 from J, leaving 14 bases between them. Germline assignment: CDR1 SGHVS and CDR2 FQNEAQ. The CDR3 loop spans 16 amino acids.

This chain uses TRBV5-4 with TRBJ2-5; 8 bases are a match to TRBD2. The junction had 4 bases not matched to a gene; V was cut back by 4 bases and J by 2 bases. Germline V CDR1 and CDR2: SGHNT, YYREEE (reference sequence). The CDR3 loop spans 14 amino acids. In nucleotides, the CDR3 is TGTGCCAGCAGCAGAATAGCGGGGCAAGAGACCCAGTACTTC. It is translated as CASSRIAGQETQYF.

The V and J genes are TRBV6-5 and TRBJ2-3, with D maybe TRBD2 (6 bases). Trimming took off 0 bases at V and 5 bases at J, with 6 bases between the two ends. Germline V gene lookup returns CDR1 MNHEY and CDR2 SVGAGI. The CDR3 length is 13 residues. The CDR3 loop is CASSYSSGDTQYF. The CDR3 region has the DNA TGTGCCAGCAGTTACTCTAGCGGAGATACGCAGTATTTT.

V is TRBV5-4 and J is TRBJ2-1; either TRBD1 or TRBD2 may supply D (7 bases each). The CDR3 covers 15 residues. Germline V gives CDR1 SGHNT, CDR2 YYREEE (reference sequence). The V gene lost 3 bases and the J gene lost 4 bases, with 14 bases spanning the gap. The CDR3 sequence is CASSSGGGTYNEQFF. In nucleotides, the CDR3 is TGTGCCAGCAGCTCAGGGGGGGGGACTTACAATGAGCAGTTCTTC. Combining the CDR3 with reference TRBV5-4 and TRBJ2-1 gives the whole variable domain ETGVTQSPTHLIKTRGQQVTLRCSSQSGHNTVSWYQQALGQGPQFIFQYYREEENGRGNFPPRFSGLQFPNYSSELNVNALELDDSALYLCASSSGGGTYNEQFFGPGTRLTVL.

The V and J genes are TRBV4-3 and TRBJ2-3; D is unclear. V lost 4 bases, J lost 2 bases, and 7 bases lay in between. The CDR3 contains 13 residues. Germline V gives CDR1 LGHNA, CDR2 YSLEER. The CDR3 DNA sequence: TGCGCCAGCAGCCTCACTCACACAGATACGCAGTATTTT. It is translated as CASSLTHTDTQYF.

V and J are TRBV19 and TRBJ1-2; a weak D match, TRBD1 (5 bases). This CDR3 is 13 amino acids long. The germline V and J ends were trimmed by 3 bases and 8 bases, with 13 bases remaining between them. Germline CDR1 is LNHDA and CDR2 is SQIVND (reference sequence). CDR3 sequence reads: CASSMWGTRGYTF. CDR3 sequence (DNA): TGTGCCAGTAGTATGTGGGGGACTCGAGGCTACACCTTC. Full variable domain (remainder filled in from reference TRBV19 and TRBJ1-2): DGGITQSPKYLFRKEGQNVTLSCEQNLNHDAMYWYRQDPGQGLRLIYYSQIVNDFQKGDIAEGYSVSREKKESFPLTVTSAQKNPTAFYLCASSMWGTRGYTFGSGTRLTVV.

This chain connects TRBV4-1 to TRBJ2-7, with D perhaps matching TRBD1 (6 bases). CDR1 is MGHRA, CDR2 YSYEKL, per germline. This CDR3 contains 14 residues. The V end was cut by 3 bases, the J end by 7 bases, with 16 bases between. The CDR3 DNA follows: TGCGCCAGCAGCCACCCCGACAGGTTTGGTGAGCAGTACTTC. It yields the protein CASSHPDRFGEQYF.

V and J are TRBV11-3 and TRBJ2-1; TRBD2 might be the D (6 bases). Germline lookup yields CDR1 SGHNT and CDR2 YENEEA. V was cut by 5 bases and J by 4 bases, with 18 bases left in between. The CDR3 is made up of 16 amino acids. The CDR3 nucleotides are TGTGCCAGCAGCCCTCTGGGCGGGGCTCTGTACAATGAGCAGTTCTTC. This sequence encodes CASSPLGGALYNEQFF. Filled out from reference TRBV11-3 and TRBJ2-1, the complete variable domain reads EAGVVQSPRYKIIEKKQPVAFWCNPISGHNTLYWYLQNLGQGPELLIRYENEEAVDDSQLPKDRFSAERLKGVDSTLKIQPAELGDSAVYLCASSPLGGALYNEQFFGPGTRLTVL.

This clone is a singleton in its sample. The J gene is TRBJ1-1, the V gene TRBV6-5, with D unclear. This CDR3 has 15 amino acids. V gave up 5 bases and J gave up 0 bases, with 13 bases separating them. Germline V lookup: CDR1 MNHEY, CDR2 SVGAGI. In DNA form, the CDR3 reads TGTGCCAGCAGTACCCCTTGGGGAATGAACACTGAAGCTTTCTTT. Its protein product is CASSTPWGMNTEAFF.

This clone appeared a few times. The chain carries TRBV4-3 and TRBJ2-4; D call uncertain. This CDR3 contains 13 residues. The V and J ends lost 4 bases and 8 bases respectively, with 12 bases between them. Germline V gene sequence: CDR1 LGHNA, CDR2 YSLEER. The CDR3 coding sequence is TGCGCCAGCAGCCTTACACGTAGAGACATTCAGTACTTC. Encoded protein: CASSLTRRDIQYF.

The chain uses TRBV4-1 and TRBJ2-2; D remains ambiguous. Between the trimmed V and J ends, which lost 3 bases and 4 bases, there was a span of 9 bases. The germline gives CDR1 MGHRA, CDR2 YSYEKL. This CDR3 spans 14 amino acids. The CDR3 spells CASSQQSFTGELFF. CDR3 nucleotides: TGCGCCAGCAGCCAGCAATCGTTCACCGGGGAGCTGTTTTTT.

The CDR3 sequence: CASSLTGEVDTQYF. The CDR3 DNA reads as TGTGCCAGCAGCCTGACAGGAGAGGTGGATACGCAGTATTTT. V and J are TRBV7-6 and TRBJ2-3, with a weak D call TRBD1 (6 bases). CDR1 SGHVS and CDR2 FNYEAQ come from the germline V gene. V was shortened by 5 bases and J by 6 bases, with 15 bases between the two germline ends. The CDR3 is made up of 14 amino acids.

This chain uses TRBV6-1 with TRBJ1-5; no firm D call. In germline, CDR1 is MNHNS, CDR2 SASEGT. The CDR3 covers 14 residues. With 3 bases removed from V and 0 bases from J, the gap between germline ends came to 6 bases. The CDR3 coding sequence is TGTGCCAGCAGTGACAGTTATAGCAATCAGCCCCAGCATTTT. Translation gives CASSDSYSNQPQHF.

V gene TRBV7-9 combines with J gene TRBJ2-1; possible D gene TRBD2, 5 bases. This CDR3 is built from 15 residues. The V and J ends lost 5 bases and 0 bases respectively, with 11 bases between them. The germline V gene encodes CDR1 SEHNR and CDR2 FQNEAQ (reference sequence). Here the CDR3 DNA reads TGTGCCAGCAGCCCCTTTGGAGGCTCCTACAATGAGCAGTTCTTC. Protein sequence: CASSPFGGSYNEQFF. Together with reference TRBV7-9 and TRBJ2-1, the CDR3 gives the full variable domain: DTGVSQNPRHKITKRGQNVTFRCDPISEHNRLYWYRQTLGQGPEFLTYFQNEAQLEKSRLLSDRFSAERPKGSFSTLEIQRTEQGDSAMYLCASSPFGGSYNEQFFGPGTRLTVL.